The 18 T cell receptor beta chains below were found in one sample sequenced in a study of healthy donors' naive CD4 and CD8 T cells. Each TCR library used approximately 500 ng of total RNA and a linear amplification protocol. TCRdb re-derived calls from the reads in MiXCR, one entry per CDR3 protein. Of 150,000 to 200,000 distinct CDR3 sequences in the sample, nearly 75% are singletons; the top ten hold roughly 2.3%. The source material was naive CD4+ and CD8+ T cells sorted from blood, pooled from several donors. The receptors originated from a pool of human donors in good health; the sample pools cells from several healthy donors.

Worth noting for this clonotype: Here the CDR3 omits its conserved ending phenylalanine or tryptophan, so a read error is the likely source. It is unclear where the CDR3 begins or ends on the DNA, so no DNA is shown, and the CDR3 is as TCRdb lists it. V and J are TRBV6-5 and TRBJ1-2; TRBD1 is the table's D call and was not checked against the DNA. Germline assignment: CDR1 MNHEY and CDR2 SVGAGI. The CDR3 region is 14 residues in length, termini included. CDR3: CASSYSTGTGLLVI.

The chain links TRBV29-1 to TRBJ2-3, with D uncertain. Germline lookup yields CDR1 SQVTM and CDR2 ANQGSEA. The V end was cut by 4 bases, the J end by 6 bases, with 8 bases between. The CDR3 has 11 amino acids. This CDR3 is CSVARSDTQYF. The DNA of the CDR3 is TGCAGCGTTGCCCGCAGTGATACGCAGTATTTT.

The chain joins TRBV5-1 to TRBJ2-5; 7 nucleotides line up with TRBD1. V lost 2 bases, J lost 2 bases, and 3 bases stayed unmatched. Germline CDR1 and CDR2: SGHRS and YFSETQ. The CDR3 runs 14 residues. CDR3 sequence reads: CASSLRQGQETQYF. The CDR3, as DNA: TGCGCCAGCAGCTTAAGACAGGGACAAGAGACCCAGTACTTC. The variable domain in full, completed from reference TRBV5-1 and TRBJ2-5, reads KAGVTQTPRYLIKTRGQQVTLSCSPISGHRSVSWYQQTPGQGLQFLFEYFSETQRNKGNFPGRFSGRQFSNSRSEMNVSTLELGDSALYLCASSLRQGQETQYFGPGTRLLVL.

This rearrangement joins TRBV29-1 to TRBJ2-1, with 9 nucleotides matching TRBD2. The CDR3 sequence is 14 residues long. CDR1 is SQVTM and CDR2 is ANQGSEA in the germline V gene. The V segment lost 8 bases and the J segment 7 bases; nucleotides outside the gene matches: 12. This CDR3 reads CSPVRVAGENEQFF. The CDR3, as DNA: TGCAGCCCGGTGCGGGTAGCGGGAGAAAATGAGCAGTTCTTC.

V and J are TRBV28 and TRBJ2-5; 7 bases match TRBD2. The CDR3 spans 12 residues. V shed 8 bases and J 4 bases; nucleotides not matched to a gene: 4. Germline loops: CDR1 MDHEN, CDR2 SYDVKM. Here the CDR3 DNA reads TGTGCCAGCGGGGGGGTTTCAGAGACCCAGTACTTC. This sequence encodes CASGGVSETQYF.

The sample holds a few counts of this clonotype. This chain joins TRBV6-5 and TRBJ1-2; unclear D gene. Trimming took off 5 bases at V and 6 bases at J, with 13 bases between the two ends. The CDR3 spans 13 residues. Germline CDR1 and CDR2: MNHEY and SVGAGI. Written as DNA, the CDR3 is TGTGCCAGCAGTGAAACAAGTCTACATGGCTACACCTTC. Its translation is CASSETSLHGYTF.

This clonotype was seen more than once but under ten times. Here the CDR3 reads CSVEIQGAAYEQYF. The CDR3 region has the DNA TGCAGCGTTGAAATTCAGGGGGCGGCCTACGAGCAGTACTTC. V and J are TRBV29-1 and TRBJ2-7; TRBD1 matches at 8 bases. V was clipped by 2 bases and J by 2 bases; unmatched bases: 5. This CDR3 spans 14 amino acids. Germline loops: CDR1 SQVTM, CDR2 ANQGSEA.

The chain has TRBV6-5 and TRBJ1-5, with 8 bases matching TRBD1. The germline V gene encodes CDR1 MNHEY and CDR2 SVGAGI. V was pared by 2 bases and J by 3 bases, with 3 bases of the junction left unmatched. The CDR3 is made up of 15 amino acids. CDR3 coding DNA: TGTGCCAGCAGTTACGACAGGGGAAACAATCAGCCCCAGCATTTT. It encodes CASSYDRGNNQPQHF.

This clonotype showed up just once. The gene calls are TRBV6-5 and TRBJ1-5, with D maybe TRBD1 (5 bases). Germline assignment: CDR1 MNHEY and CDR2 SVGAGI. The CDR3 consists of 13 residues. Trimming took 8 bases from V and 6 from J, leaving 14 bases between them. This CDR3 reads CASGARGGQPQHF. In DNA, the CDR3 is TGTGCCAGCGGGGCACGGGGCGGTCAGCCCCAGCATTTT.

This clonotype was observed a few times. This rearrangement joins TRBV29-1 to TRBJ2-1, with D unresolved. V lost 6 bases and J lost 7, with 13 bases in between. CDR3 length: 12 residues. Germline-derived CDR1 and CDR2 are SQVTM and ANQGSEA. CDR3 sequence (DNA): TGCAGCGTAGGGCCGATTGTTAATGAGCAGTTCTTC. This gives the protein CSVGPIVNEQFF.

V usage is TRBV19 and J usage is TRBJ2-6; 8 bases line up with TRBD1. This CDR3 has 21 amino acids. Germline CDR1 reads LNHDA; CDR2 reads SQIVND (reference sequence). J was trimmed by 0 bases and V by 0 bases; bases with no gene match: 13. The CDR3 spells CASSIDLLAGGMISGANVLTF. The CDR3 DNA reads TGTGCCAGTAGTATAGATCTATTGGCAGGGGGCATGATCTCTGGGGCCAACGTCCTGACTTTC.

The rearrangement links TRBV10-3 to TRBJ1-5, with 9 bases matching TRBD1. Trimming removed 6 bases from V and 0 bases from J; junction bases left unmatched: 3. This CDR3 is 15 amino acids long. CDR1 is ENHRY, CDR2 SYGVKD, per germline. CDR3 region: CAIRGTGISNQPQHF. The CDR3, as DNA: TGTGCCATCAGGGGGACAGGGATTAGCAATCAGCCCCAGCATTTT.

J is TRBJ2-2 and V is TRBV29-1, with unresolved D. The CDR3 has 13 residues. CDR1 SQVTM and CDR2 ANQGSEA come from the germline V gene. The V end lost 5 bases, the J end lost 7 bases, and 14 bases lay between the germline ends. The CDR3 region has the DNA TGCAGCGTTCCGCGAGTGTTTGGCGGGGAGCTGTTTTTT. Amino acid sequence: CSVPRVFGGELFF.

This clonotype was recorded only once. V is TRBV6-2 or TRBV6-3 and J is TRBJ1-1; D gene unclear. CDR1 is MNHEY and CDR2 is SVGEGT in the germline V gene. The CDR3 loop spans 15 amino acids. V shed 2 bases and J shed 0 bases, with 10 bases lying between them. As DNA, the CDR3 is TGTGCCAGCAGTTACGGTCCAGTTATGAACACTGAAGCTTTCTTT. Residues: CASSYGPVMNTEAFF.

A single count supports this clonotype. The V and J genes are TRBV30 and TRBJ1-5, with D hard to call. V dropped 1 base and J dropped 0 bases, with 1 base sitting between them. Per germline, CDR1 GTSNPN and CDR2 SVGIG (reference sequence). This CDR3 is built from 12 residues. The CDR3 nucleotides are TGTGCCTGGAGTGATAGCAATCAGCCCCAGCATTTT. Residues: CAWSDSNQPQHF.

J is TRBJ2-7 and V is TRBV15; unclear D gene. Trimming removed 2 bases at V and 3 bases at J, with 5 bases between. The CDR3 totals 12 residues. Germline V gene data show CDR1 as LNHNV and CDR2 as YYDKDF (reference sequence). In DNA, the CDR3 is TGTGCCACCAGCAGATACGGCTACGAGCAGTACTTC. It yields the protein CATSRYGYEQYF. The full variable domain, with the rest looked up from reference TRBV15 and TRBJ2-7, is DAMVIQNPRYQVTQFGKPVTLSCSQTLNHNVMYWYQQKSSQAPKLLFHYYDKDFNNEADTPDNFQSRRPNTSFCFLDIRSPGLGDTAMYLCATSRYGYEQYFGPGTRLTVT.

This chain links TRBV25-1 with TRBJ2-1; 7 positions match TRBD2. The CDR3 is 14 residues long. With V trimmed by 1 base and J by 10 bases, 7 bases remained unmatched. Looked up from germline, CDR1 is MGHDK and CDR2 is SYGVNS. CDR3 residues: CASSESGEGLEQFF. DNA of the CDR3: TGTGCCAGCAGTGAATCTGGTGAGGGACTAGAGCAGTTCTTC.

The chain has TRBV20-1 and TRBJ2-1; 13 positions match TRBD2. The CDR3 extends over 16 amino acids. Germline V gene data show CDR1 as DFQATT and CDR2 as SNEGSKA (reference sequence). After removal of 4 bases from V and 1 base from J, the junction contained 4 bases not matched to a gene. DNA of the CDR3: TGCAGTGCTATAGGACTAGCGGGGGATTCCTACAATGAGCAGTTCTTC. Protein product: CSAIGLAGDSYNEQFF.